This record looks at one TCR beta chain sequence and its context. Its specificity is not known. The data derive from a study of T cell repertoires in cytomegalovirus infection. The CDR3 is 14 amino acids. Germline lookup yields CDR1 SNHLY and CDR2 FYNNEI. V lost 6 bases, J lost 4 bases, and 2 bases stayed unmatched. TCRdb fed the reads into MiXCR, producing one record per CDR3 protein. This sample has fewer than 950,000 distinct CDR3 sequences, with 32% found just once. This TCR came from a human donor in good health (CMV status not recorded). Some clones in this sample may be carry-over from other donors' samples. This chain links TRBV2 with TRBJ2-5; 13 nucleotides match TRBD2. The sample was cultured CD8+ T cells from PBMCs, taken from culture after CMV antigen stimulation. This CDR3 is CASRLAGGLETQYF. DNA of the CDR3: TGTGCCAGCAGACTAGCGGGGGGGTTAGAGACCCAGTACTTC.